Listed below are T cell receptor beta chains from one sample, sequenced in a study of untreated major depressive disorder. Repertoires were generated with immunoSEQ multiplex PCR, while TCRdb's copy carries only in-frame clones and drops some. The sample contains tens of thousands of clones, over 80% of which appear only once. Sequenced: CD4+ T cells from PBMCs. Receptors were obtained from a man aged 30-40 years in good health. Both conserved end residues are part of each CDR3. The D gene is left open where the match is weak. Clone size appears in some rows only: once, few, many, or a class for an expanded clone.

TGTGCCAGCAGAATCGCGAACACCGGGGAGCTGTTTTTT,CASRIANTGELFF,.,TRBV7-9,TRBJ2-2,.
TGTGCCAGCAGCGCCGGGACAGGGCTCTCCTACGAGCAGTACTTC,CASSAGTGLSYEQYF,.,TRBV11-1,TRBJ2-7,TRBD1
TGTGCCAGCAGGGAAGTATGGGACTCCTACTTC,CASREVWDSYF,.,TRBV2,TRBJ2-5,.
TGCGCCAGCAGCCAAGGGCTACTAGCGGGAGACAATGAGCAGTTCTTC,CASSQGLLAGDNEQFF,.,TRBV4-3,TRBJ2-1,TRBD2
TGTGCCAGCAGCTTAGGGGTTAGGGGGGAGCTGTTTTTT,CASSLGVRGELFF,.,TRBV11-2,TRBJ2-2,.
TGTGCCAGCAGCTTATCGGCCGGACGGAGACAATTTCAGTACTTC,CASSLSAGRRQFQYF,.,TRBV11-2,TRBJ2-4,.
TGCAGCGTTGATGCGCGGACTGAAGCTTTCTTT,CSVDARTEAFF,.,TRBV29-1,TRBJ1-1,.
TGTGCCAGTAAAGAGAGAAAACTGTTTTTT,CASKERKLFF,.,TRBV19,TRBJ1-4,.
TGTGCCAGCAGTGTATTAGCGGGGCTGCCGATTAATGAGCAGTTCTTC,CASSVLAGLPINEQFF,.,TRBV25-1,TRBJ2-1,TRBD2
TGTGCCAGCAGTTCGATAGGGGGTAGCTACAATGAGCAGTTCTTC,CASSSIGGSYNEQFF,few,TRBV6-1,TRBJ2-1,.
TGTGCCAGCAGTTTATTAAGTGTCACTGAAGCTTTCTTT,CASSLLSVTEAFF,.,TRBV27,TRBJ1-1,.
TGCGCCAGCAGGGCGGACAGGGACACTGAAGCTTTCTTT,CASRADRDTEAFF,.,TRBV5-1,TRBJ1-1,TRBD1
TGTGCCAGCAGTAATCCTACGAGAGATGGCTACACCTTC,CASSNPTRDGYTF,once,TRBV7-6,TRBJ1-2,.
TGTGCCAGCAGCCAAGACCCCGGGGTGAACACTGAAGCTTTCTTT,CASSQDPGVNTEAFF,.,TRBV4-2,TRBJ1-1,.
TGTGCCTGGAGCGCAGGGACAGGGAATTATCAGCCCCAGCATTTT,CAWSAGTGNYQPQHF,.,TRBV30,TRBJ1-5,TRBD1
TGTGCCAGCTCACCAGAAGGGGCAGGTAGCAATCAGCCCCAGCATTTT,CASSPEGAGSNQPQHF,.,TRBV18,TRBJ1-5,.
TGTGCCAGCAGCTTAGATAGTGGGGTCGGTCAGCCCCAGCATTTT,CASSLDSGVGQPQHF,.,TRBV11-2,TRBJ1-5,.
TGTGCCAGCAGCGCTCGGACTAGCGGGGACCCGCCCCAGTACTTC,CASSARTSGDPPQYF,.,TRBV9,TRBJ2-5,TRBD2
TGTGCCAGCAATAGACAGGGCCCTAACACTGAAGCTTTCTTT,CASNRQGPNTEAFF,.,TRBV27,TRBJ1-1,TRBD1
TGCGCCAGCAGCTCCACAGGGGTTAATGAAAAACTGTTTTTT,CASSSTGVNEKLFF,once,TRBV5-1,TRBJ1-4,TRBD1
TGCGCCAGCAGCCAAGGGGACAGGGGGTTGGCAGATACGCAGTATTTT,CASSQGDRGLADTQYF,.,TRBV4-3,TRBJ2-3,TRBD1
TGTGCCGGTTCAGGGACTAGGGGGGCGGATACGCAGTATTTT,CAGSGTRGADTQYF,.,TRBV2,TRBJ2-3,TRBD2
TGCGCCAGCAGCTTGGAGTGGCCGGTCATGAACACTGAAGCTTTCTTT,CASSLEWPVMNTEAFF,.,TRBV5-1,TRBJ1-1,.
TGTGCCAGTAGTACGGTGAGGACTAGCAGCTTCCCCGGGGAGCTGTTTTTT,CASSTVRTSSFPGELFF,once,TRBV19,TRBJ2-2,TRBD2
TGTGCCAGCAGCCAGTACGAGCAGTACTTC,CASSQYEQYF,few,TRBV28,TRBJ2-7,.
TGCAGCGTTGGACTCCTAATAGGGGTGGAAGCTTTCTTT,CSVGLLIGVEAFF,.,TRBV29-1,TRBJ1-1,.
TGTGCCAGCAGCATCGGGACCAAGGGGTCCACAGATACGCAGTATTTT,CASSIGTKGSTDTQYF,.,TRBV5-4,TRBJ2-3,.
TGTGCCAGCAGTGGGACAGGGCGAGAGACCCAGTACTTC,CASSGTGRETQYF,.,TRBV6-1,TRBJ2-5,TRBD1
TGTGCCTGGAGTAGCAGGACTTACTATGGCTACACCTTC,CAWSSRTYYGYTF,.,TRBV30,TRBJ1-2,.
TGTGCCAGCAGCTGGGGGAATGAAAAACTGTTTTTT,CASSWGNEKLFF,.,TRBV5-4,TRBJ1-4,.
TGTGCCAGCACCCTGGGATCCGCACCCTCTAACACTGAAGCTTTCTTT,CASTLGSAPSNTEAFF,.,TRBV6-6,TRBJ1-1,.
TGCAGCGTTGAGGGGATGGGAGGAAACTATGGCTACACCTTC,CSVEGMGGNYGYTF,.,TRBV29-1,TRBJ1-2,.
TGTGCCAGCAGCCAAAGGTCTACTAGCAAGTTCTTC,CASSQRSTSKFF,.,TRBV14,TRBJ2-1,.
TGTGCCAGCAGTCCTGGACGGTACTCTGGAAACACCATATATTTT,CASSPGRYSGNTIYF,.,TRBV2,TRBJ1-3,.
TGTGCCAGCAGCCAAGACCGCGACTACAATGAGCAGTTCTTC,CASSQDRDYNEQFF,.,TRBV4-2,TRBJ2-1,.
TGTGCCAGCAGCGTATCGGGCCAGGGGATAGAACCCCAGCATTTT,CASSVSGQGIEPQHF,.,TRBV9,TRBJ1-5,.
TGTGCCAGCAGCTGGAGGGGGACAGGGAGTGACGAGCAGTACTTC,CASSWRGTGSDEQYF,.,TRBV7-2,TRBJ2-7,TRBD1
TGTGCCAGCAGTGAAGCCATAAGGGGAGCGTGGGAGACCCAGTACTTC,CASSEAIRGAWETQYF,.,TRBV2,TRBJ2-5,.
TGCGCCAGCAGCCAAGAAGGGGCGGCTAGCGGGGGCAGCACAGATACGCAGTATTTT,CASSQEGAASGGSTDTQYF,.,TRBV4-3,TRBJ2-3,TRBD2
TGTGCCGTTCGAGTAGCGGGAGGTCCAGATACGCAGTATTTT,CAVRVAGGPDTQYF,once,TRBV7-8,TRBJ2-3,TRBD2
TGTGCCACCAGCAGAGATCTGAGAGGACAGGGCGGCTACACCTTC,CATSRDLRGQGGYTF,.,TRBV15,TRBJ1-2,TRBD1
TGTGCCATCAAACCTCACCAGGAAATGGGCTCTAGCACAGATACGCAGTATTTT,CAIKPHQEMGSSTDTQYF,.,TRBV10-3,TRBJ2-3,.
TGTGCCAGTAGTCCTAGCGGGAGGGCCCTCCGGGCCGGGGAGCTGTTTTTT,CASSPSGRALRAGELFF,.,TRBV19,TRBJ2-2,TRBD2
TGTGCCAGTAGTATTTTTGCAGCCACAGATACGCAGTATTTT,CASSIFAATDTQYF,.,TRBV19,TRBJ2-3,.
TGCGCCAGCAGCCCCCGAGAGGTGGTGGCTGAAGCTTTCTTT,CASSPREVVAEAFF,few,TRBV5-1,TRBJ1-1,.
TGTGCCTGGAGTGTACGCTCCTACGAGCAGTACTTC,CAWSVRSYEQYF,.,TRBV30,TRBJ2-7,.
TGTGCCAGCAGCGGACCGGGACCCAAGAACACTGAAGCTTTCTTT,CASSGPGPKNTEAFF,.,TRBV13,TRBJ1-1,.
TGCAGCGTCTCGACTAGCTCGAAAGATACGCAGTATTTT,CSVSTSSKDTQYF,.,TRBV29-1,TRBJ2-3,TRBD2
TGCGCCAGCAGCCGAACCGGGACTCCCTATGGCTACACCTTC,CASSRTGTPYGYTF,.,TRBV4-1,TRBJ1-2,.
TGTGCCAGCAGCTACGGAACGGGACAGGGGGCCTATGGCTACACCTTC,CASSYGTGQGAYGYTF,.,TRBV6-7,TRBJ1-2,TRBD1
TGCAGTGCTAGAGCCCTGAATGAGCAGTTCTTC,CSARALNEQFF,.,TRBV20-1,TRBJ2-1,.
TGTGCCAGCAGCCCCGGGACTTTCAGGAACACTGAAGCTTTCTTT,CASSPGTFRNTEAFF,.,TRBV5-4,TRBJ1-1,.
TGCGCCAGCAGCCAGCTTACAGGGGTCGGTGAAAAACTGTTTTTT,CASSQLTGVGEKLFF,few,TRBV4-3,TRBJ1-4,TRBD1
TGTGCCAGCAGCCCGCAACAGGGGAAGCAGACCCAGTACTTC,CASSPQQGKQTQYF,.,TRBV7-6,TRBJ2-5,TRBD1
TGCAGTGCTAGGTCCGGGGATACGCAGTATTTT,CSARSGDTQYF,once,TRBV20-1,TRBJ2-3,.
TGTGCCAGCAGCGTTCTTACAGATACGCAGTATTTT,CASSVLTDTQYF,.,TRBV9,TRBJ2-3,.
TGCGCCAGCAGCCTGGAACCCGGACAGGGCGGAAACACCATATATTTT,CASSLEPGQGGNTIYF,once,TRBV5-1,TRBJ1-3,TRBD1
TGCGCCAGCAGCTTGTCAGGCCAGGGCTACGAGCAGTACTTC,CASSLSGQGYEQYF,.,TRBV5-1,TRBJ2-7,.
TGTGCCAGCAGCTTCGTAGGTTATGGCTACACCTTC,CASSFVGYGYTF,.,TRBV7-8,TRBJ1-2,.